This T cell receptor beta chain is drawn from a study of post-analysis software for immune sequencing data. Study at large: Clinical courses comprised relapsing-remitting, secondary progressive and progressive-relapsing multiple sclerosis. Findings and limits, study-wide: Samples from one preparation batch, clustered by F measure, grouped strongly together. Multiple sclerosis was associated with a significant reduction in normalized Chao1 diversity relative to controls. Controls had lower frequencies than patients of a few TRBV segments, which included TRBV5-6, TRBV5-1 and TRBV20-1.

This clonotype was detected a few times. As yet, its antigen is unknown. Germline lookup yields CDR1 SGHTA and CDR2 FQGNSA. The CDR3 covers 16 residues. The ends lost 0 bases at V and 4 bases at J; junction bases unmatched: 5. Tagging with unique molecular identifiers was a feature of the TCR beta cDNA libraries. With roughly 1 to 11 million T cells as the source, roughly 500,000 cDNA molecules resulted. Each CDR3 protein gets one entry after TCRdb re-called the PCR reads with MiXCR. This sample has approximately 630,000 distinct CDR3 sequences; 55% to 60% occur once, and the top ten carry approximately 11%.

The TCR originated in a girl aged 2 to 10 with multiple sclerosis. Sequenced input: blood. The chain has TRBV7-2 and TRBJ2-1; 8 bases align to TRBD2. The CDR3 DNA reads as TGTGCCAGCAGCTTAGCCGCGGGGGGCGTTTACAATGAGCAGTTCTTC. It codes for CASSLAAGGVYNEQFF.